Listed below are T cell receptor beta chains from one sample, sequenced in a study of shared clonotypes between healthy human individuals. Assay: immunoSEQ multiplex PCR; the TCRdb copy retains only in-frame clones and omits some. The repertoire consists of over a million clones, with about 98% occurring once and the leading ten covering roughly 0.45%. Sequenced material: naive CD4+ T cells sorted from blood. The source of these receptors is a young man in good health. Both conserved end residues are part of each CDR3. A D gene is named only where the DNA matches it firmly. A clone size is listed for some rows: how often the clone was seen (once, few, many), or a class if it is expanded.

NA,TRBD1,TRBV6-4,TRBJ1-5,14,TGTGCCAGCAGCCCGGACAGGGGAAGTCAGCCCCAGCATTTT,CASSPDRGSQPQHF
NA,NA,TRBV5-8,TRBJ1-2,14,TGTGCCAGCAGCTGGGGACTCGATTTGGATGGCTACACCTTC,CASSWGLDLDGYTF
NA,TRBD1,TRBV29-1,TRBJ1-2,12,TGCAGCGTTGAACCAGGGGGTAGCGGCTACACCTTC,CSVEPGGSGYTF
NA,NA,TRBV6-5,TRBJ1-1,14,TGTGCCAGCAGTGGGTCCGCGGCGAACACTGAAGCTTTCTTT,CASSGSAANTEAFF
NA,NA,TRBV19,TRBJ1-2,14,TGTGCCAGTAGTATGCCCGGGGTTTCGGTTGGCTACACCTTC,CASSMPGVSVGYTF
NA,NA,TRBV5-1,TRBJ1-3,16,TGCGCCAGCAGCTTGGCCGGGACACGACTTGGAAACACCATATATTTT,CASSLAGTRLGNTIYF
NA,NA,TRBV7-2,TRBJ2-3,20,TGTGCCAGCAGCTTAGCCCCCCATTTTCGACGGATTTTTCAGGCAGATACGCAGTATTTT,CASSLAPHFRRIFQADTQYF
NA,TRBD1,TRBV7-9,TRBJ2-5,15,TGTGCCAGCAGCATTTTTGACAGGGAGAAAGAGACCCAGTACTTC,CASSIFDREKETQYF
NA,NA,TRBV9,TRBJ1-2,16,TGTGCCAGCAGCGACATATCCGGGCCCCTCGCGGATGGCTACACCTTC,CASSDISGPLADGYTF
NA,TRBD1,TRBV7-9,TRBJ1-2,16,TGTGCCAGCAGCTTTTTTCAGGGGGCCGACGTAAATGGCTACACCTTC,CASSFFQGADVNGYTF
NA,TRBD1,TRBV13,TRBJ2-1,15,TGTGCCAGCAGCTTAGAACGGACAGGGGGCAGTGAGCAGTTCTTC,CASSLERTGGSEQFF
NA,NA,TRBV18,TRBJ2-7,13,TGTGCCAGCTCACCCGGACAAGTTTACGAGCAGTACTTC,CASSPGQVYEQYF
once,NA,TRBV15,TRBJ1-5,15,TGTGCCACCAGAGCCGGGACATTGTTAGATCAGCCCCAGCATTTT,CATRAGTLLDQPQHF
NA,NA,TRBV6-6,TRBJ2-2,15,TGTGCCAGCAGTTATCCCACAGGGAGCACCGGGGAGCTGTTTTTT,CASSYPTGSTGELFF
NA,TRBD1,TRBV11-2,TRBJ1-2,13,TGTGCCAGCAGCTTTTCCAGGGGGGAAGGCTACACCTTC,CASSFSRGEGYTF
once,TRBD2,TRBV28,TRBJ2-1,15,TGTGCCAGCAGCCTGGGACTAGCGGGAGCCCTCGAGCAGTTCTTC,CASSLGLAGALEQFF
NA,NA,TRBV6-6,TRBJ2-7,13,TGTGCCAGCACCCTTACAGGGAGCTACGAGCAGTACTTC,CASTLTGSYEQYF
NA,NA,TRBV6-5,TRBJ2-1,13,TGTGCCAGCAGTTCCCCCTTCAACAATGAGCAGTTCTTC,CASSSPFNNEQFF
NA,TRBD2,TRBV18,TRBJ2-3,15,TGTGCCAGCTCACTCAGCGGGACGAGCACAGATACGCAGTATTTT,CASSLSGTSTDTQYF
NA,NA,TRBV5-1,TRBJ2-2,15,TGCGCCAGCAGCTTGGTTCTAGCATCGAACGGGGAGCTGTTTTTT,CASSLVLASNGELFF
NA,NA,TRBV9,TRBJ2-1,16,TGTGCCAGCAGCCTCCTTAGCGGAAGCTCCTACAATGAGCAGTTCTTC,CASSLLSGSSYNEQFF
NA,TRBD1,TRBV28,TRBJ1-4,17,TGTGCCAGCAGCCAAAGGGGACAGGGGGCAACTAATGAAAAACTGTTTTTT,CASSQRGQGATNEKLFF
NA,NA,TRBV28,TRBJ2-3,20,TGTGCCAGCAGTTTACGAATGTCGAGACAGCCATCCTCAGGCACAGATACGCAGTATTTT,CASSLRMSRQPSSGTDTQYF
NA,NA,TRBV4-2,TRBJ2-5,14,TGTGCCAGCAGCCAAGAGCCCAGTTTTGAGACCCAGTACTTC,CASSQEPSFETQYF
NA,TRBD1,TRBV19,TRBJ2-5,14,TGTGCCAGTAGTATGCGGCACAGGGGGGAGACCCAGTACTTC,CASSMRHRGETQYF
NA,TRBD2,TRBV5-1,TRBJ2-1,14,TGCGCCAGCACGACTAGCGGGAGCTACAATGAGCAGTTCTTC,CASTTSGSYNEQFF
NA,NA,TRBV11-2,TRBJ2-1,15,TGTGCCAGCAGCCAAGGGTGGGGATCCTACAATGAGCAGTTCTTC,CASSQGWGSYNEQFF
NA,NA,TRBV29-1,TRBJ2-5,13,TGCAGCGTTGGTCAGGGCGTGGGGGAGACCCAGTACTTC,CSVGQGVGETQYF
NA,NA,TRBV5-1,TRBJ1-1,15,TGCGCCAGCAGCTTGGGACAGATTATGAACACTGAAGCTTTCTTT,CASSLGQIMNTEAFF
NA,TRBD2,TRBV5-6,TRBJ2-3,17,TGTGCCAGCAGCTTGAGGACTAGCGGGATGGTGATAGATACGCAGTATTTT,CASSLRTSGMVIDTQYF
NA,NA,TRBV5-8,TRBJ2-1,14,TGTGCCAGCAGCTCCTCGTGGGGGAACAATGAGCAGTTCTTC,CASSSSWGNNEQFF
NA,NA,TRBV9,TRBJ1-5,13,TGTGCCAGCAGCGTCAAGGCCATCCAGCCCCAGCATTTT,CASSVKAIQPQHF
NA,TRBD1,TRBV29-1,TRBJ2-7,13,TGCAGCGCCGCGGGACAGGGAATTTACGAGCAGTACTTC,CSAAGQGIYEQYF
NA,NA,TRBV28,TRBJ2-2,11,TGTGCCAGCTGGTGGAGCGGGGAGCTGTTTTTT,CASWWSGELFF
few,NA,TRBV6-1,TRBJ1-5,14,TGTGCCAGCAGGACCGGGGCTGGAGATCAGCCCCAGCATTTT,CASRTGAGDQPQHF
NA,TRBD2,TRBV7-8,TRBJ2-1,18,TGTGCCAGCAGCTTACCGGGACTAGCGGGAGCTAACTACAATGAGCAGTTCTTC,CASSLPGLAGANYNEQFF
NA,NA,TRBV5-1,TRBJ1-1,12,TGCGCCAGCGGCATGGACGGCACTGAAGCTTTCTTT,CASGMDGTEAFF
NA,NA,TRBV7-7,TRBJ1-1,13,TGTGCTAGCAGCTTAGACCGTCGGACTGAAGCTTTCTTT,CASSLDRRTEAFF
NA,TRBD1,TRBV28,TRBJ2-3,15,TGTGCCAGCAACTCCCCGGGACAGGGGACAGATACGCAGTATTTT,CASNSPGQGTDTQYF
once,TRBD2,TRBV14,TRBJ2-5,14,TGTGCCAGCAGCCAAGGACTAGCTAGTGAGACCCAGTACTTC,CASSQGLASETQYF
NA,NA,TRBV21-1,TRBJ2-7,14,TGTGCCAGCAGCCCGGCGTGGAGGGTAGACGAGCAGTACTTC,CASSPAWRVDEQYF
NA,NA,TRBV4-1,TRBJ2-7,16,TGCGCCAGCAGCCAAGGGTCCTGGGGAAACACCTACGAGCAGTACTTC,CASSQGSWGNTYEQYF
NA,TRBD2,TRBV7-2,TRBJ2-7,17,TGTGCCAGCAGCTTATCCGCTAGCGGAGCCCCTCCCTACGAGCAGTACTTC,CASSLSASGAPPYEQYF
once,TRBD2,TRBV4-2,TRBJ2-3,17,TGTGCCAGCAGCCAACAACGGGGCGGGAGCGGGACAGATACGCAGTATTTT,CASSQQRGGSGTDTQYF
once,NA,TRBV19,TRBJ2-7,11,TGTGCCAGTAGTAAGGAGTACGAGCAGTACTTC,CASSKEYEQYF
NA,TRBD1,TRBV5-1,TRBJ2-7,14,TGCGCCAGCAGCTCGCTGACAGGGCCGGGAGAGCAGTACTTC,CASSSLTGPGEQYF
once,TRBD2,TRBV7-2,TRBJ2-7,14,TGTGCCAGCAGCTTAGGGGCGGGAGTACCCGAGCAGTACTTC,CASSLGAGVPEQYF
once,TRBD1,TRBV30,TRBJ2-7,13,TGTGCCTCAGATACAGGGGCGAACTACGAGCAGTACTTC,CASDTGANYEQYF
NA,NA,TRBV28,TRBJ1-5,13,TGTGCCAGCAGTTTGCTAGGCAATCAGCCCCAGCATTTT,CASSLLGNQPQHF
NA,NA,TRBV9,TRBJ1-1,15,TGTGCCAGCAGCGAACTTGGGATCCGTAACACTGAAGCTTTCTTT,CASSELGIRNTEAFF
NA,NA,TRBV5-1,TRBJ2-7,15,TGCGCCAGCAGCCGGGTCCCTCAGGGCGAGTACGAGCAGTACTTC,CASSRVPQGEYEQYF
NA,NA,TRBV4-1,TRBJ2-5,15,TGCGCCAGCAGCCAAGTTTTGGGCTACCAAGAGACCCAGTACTTC,CASSQVLGYQETQYF
NA,NA,TRBV18,TRBJ2-7,13,TGTGCCAGCTCACCAAGGGGTTCCTACGAGCAGTACTTC,CASSPRGSYEQYF
NA,NA,TRBV25-1,TRBJ1-1,11,TGTGCCAGCAGGGGTAGGACTGAAGCTTTCTTT,CASRGRTEAFF